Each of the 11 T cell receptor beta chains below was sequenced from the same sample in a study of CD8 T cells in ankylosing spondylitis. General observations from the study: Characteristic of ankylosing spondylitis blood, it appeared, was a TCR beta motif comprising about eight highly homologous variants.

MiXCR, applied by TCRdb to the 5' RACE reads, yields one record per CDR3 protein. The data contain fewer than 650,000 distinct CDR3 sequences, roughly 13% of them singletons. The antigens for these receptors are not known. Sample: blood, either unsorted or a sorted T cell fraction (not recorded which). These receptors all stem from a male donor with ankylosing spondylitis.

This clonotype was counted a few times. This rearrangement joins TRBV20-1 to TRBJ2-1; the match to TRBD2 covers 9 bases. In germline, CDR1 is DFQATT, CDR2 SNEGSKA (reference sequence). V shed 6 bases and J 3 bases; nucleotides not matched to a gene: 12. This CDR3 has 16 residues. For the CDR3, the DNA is TGCAGTGCCCCACCGGGTATAGCGGGGGTCTACAATGAGCAGTTCTTC. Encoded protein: CSAPPGIAGVYNEQFF.

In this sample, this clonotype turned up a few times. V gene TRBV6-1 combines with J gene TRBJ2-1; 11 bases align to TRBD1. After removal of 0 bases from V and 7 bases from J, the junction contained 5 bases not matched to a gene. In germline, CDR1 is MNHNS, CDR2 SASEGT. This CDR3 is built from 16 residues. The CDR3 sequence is CASSEAAGQGVNEQFF. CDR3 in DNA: TGTGCCAGCAGTGAAGCGGCGGGACAGGGGGTAAATGAGCAGTTCTTC.

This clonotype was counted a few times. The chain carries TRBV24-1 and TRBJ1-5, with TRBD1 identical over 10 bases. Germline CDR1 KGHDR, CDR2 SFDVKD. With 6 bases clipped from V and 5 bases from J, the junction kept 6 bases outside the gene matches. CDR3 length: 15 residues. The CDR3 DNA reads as TGTGCCACCAGTTCGGCCGGGACAGGGGATCAGCCCCAGCATTTT. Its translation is CATSSAGTGDQPQHF.

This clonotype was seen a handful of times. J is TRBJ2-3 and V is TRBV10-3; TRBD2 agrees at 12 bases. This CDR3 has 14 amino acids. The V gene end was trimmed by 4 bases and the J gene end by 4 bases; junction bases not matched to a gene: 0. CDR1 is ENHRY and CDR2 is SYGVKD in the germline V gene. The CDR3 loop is CAISGTSGADTQYF. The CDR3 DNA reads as TGTGCCATCAGTGGGACTAGCGGGGCAGATACGCAGTATTTT.

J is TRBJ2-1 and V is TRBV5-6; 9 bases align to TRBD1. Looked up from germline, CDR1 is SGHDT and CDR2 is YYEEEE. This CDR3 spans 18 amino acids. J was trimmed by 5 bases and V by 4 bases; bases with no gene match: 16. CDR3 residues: CASSLGFLTGGYHNEQFF. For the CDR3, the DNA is TGTGCCAGCAGCCTGGGGTTCTTGACAGGGGGTTACCACAATGAGCAGTTCTTC.

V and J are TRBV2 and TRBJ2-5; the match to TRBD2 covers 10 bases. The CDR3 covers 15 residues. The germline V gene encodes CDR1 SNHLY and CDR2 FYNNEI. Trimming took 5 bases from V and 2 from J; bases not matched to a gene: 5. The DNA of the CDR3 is TGTGCCAGCAGTCTTCAGACTAGCGGGCAAGAGACCCAGTACTTC. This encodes CASSLQTSGQETQYF.

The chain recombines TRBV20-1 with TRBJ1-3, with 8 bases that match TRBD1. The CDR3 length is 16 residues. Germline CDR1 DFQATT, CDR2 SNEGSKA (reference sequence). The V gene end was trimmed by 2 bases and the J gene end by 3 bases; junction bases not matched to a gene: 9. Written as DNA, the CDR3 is TGCAGTGCTAGACTATTGGACAGGGATTTTGGAAACACCATATATTTT. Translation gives CSARLLDRDFGNTIYF.

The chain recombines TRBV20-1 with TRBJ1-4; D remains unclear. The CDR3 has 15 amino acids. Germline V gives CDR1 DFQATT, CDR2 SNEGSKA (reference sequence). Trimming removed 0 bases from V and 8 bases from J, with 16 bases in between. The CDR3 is CSARDYGVGDEKLFF. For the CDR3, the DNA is TGCAGTGCTAGAGATTACGGGGTGGGCGACGAAAAACTGTTTTTT.

CDR3 coding DNA: TGTGCCAGCAGCCCCCGGGGTAGCGGGAACACAGATACGCAGTATTTT. Protein: CASSPRGSGNTDTQYF. V and J are TRBV5-4 and TRBJ2-3, with 8 bases lining up with TRBD2. CDR1 is SGHNT and CDR2 is YYREEE in the germline V gene (reference sequence). V lost 4 bases and J lost 2; bases outside the gene matches: 9. This CDR3 has 16 residues.

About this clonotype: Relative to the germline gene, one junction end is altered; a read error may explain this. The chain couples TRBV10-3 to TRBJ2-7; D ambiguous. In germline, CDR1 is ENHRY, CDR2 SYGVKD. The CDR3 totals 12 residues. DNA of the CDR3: TGTGCCATCAGTGGAATAGACGCCGAAATAAACTTC. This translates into CAISGIDAEINF.

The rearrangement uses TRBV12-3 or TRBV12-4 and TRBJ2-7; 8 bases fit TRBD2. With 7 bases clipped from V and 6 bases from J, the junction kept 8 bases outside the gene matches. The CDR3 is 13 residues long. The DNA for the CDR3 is TGTGCCAGCACCACGGGGGGGGCCTCCGAGCAGTACTTC. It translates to CASTTGGASEQYF.